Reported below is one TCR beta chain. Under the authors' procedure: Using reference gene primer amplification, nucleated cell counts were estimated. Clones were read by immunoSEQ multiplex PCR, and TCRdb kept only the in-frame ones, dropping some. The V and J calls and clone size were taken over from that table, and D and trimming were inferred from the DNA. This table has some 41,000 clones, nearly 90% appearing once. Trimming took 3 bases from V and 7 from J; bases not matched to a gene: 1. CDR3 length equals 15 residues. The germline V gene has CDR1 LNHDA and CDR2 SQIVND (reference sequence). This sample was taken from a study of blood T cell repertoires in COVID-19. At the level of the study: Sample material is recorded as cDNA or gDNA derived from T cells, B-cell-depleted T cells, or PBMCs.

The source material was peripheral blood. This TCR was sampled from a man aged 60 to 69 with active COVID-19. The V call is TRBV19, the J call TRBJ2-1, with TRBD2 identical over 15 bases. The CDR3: CASSIGLAGGNEQFF. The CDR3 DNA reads TGTGCCAGTAGTATCGGACTAGCGGGAGGGAATGAGCAGTTCTTC.